This TCR beta chain came from a study of blood T cell repertoires in COVID-19. Authors' processing steps: Counts of nucleated cells, estimated from reference gene primer amplification, were obtained. Clones were read by immunoSEQ multiplex PCR, and TCRdb kept only the in-frame ones, dropping some. V and J calls and clone size are given by that table; D and trimming were obtained from the DNA. Of about 210,000 clones in the sample, approximately 84% are singletons; the top ten hold approximately 8%. Sequencing was performed on peripheral blood. This TCR derives from a woman aged 45-65 years with active or convalescent COVID-19.

The CDR3 DNA reads TGTGCCAGCAGGAGGACAGCTGGAAACACCATATATTTT. Protein: CASRRTAGNTIYF. The chain links TRBV6-5 to TRBJ1-3; D is possibly TRBD1 (6 bases). The germline V and J ends were trimmed by 6 bases and 2 bases, with 8 bases remaining between them. The germline CDR1 and CDR2 sequences are MNHEY and SVGAGI. The CDR3 runs to 13 residues.